Presented here are 30 T cell receptor beta chains from one specimen sequenced in a study of T cell responses to AZD1222 COVID-19 vaccine. Produced via immunoSEQ multiplex PCR; TCRdb's table is partial and in-frame only. The repertoire holds about 150,000 clones, 91% seen once, with roughly 1.2% in the top ten. The material sequenced was peripheral blood, taken 28 days after the second AZD1222 dose. Source of these receptors: an adult who received the AZD1222 COVID-19 vaccine.

V gene TRBV11-3 combines with J gene TRBJ2-3, with D possibly matching TRBD2 (6 bases). The CDR3 runs to 17 residues. Trimming removed 1 base at V and 0 bases at J, with 14 bases between. Per germline, CDR1 SGHNT and CDR2 YENEEA. The CDR3 here is CASSLGGANPSTDTQYF. For the CDR3, the DNA is TGTGCCAGCAGCTTAGGCGGGGCGAATCCTAGCACAGATACGCAGTATTTT.

This clone was observed a single time. The genes are TRBV11-2 and TRBJ1-4; 7 bases line up with TRBD1. Germline lookup yields CDR1 SGHAT and CDR2 FQNNGV. The CDR3 is 15 residues long. Trimming removed 3 bases from V and 4 bases from J; junction bases left unmatched: 5. The CDR3 DNA sequence: TGTGCCAGCAGCTTCCTGGGACAGAATAATGAAAAACTGTTTTTT. This sequence encodes CASSFLGQNNEKLFF.

Here the CDR3 DNA reads TGTGCCAGCAGCCCCAGACTAGCCCGGGAGCAGTACTTC. Protein product: CASSPRLAREQYF. The chain carries TRBV9 and TRBJ2-7; 7 bases map to TRBD2. CDR1 and CDR2 from the germline V gene are SGDLS and YYNGEE. The CDR3 totals 13 residues. V was clipped by 4 bases and J by 7 bases; unmatched bases: 8.

This clone showed up just a few times. The chain couples TRBV7-9 to TRBJ2-7; D remains unclear. Trimming took off 5 bases at V and 6 bases at J, with 11 bases between the two ends. This CDR3 spans 12 amino acids. Germline V gives CDR1 SEHNR, CDR2 FQNEAQ (reference sequence). The CDR3 here is CASSLQRGEQYF. The CDR3 nucleotides read TGTGCCAGCAGCCTACAACGAGGCGAGCAGTACTTC.

The J gene is TRBJ2-3, the V gene TRBV19; unclear D gene. The CDR3 covers 14 residues. Germline V lookup: CDR1 LNHDA, CDR2 SQIVND (reference sequence). Trimming pared 0 bases from V and 6 bases from J, leaving 10 bases between. The CDR3 spells CASSIDLTPDTQYF. The CDR3 region has the DNA TGTGCCAGTAGTATAGATCTCACCCCCGATACGCAGTATTTT.

The chain employs TRBV18 and TRBJ2-7; tentatively, D is TRBD2 (5 bases). The CDR3 has 15 residues. Germline CDR1 reads KGHSH; CDR2 reads LQKENI. V was shortened by 3 bases and J by 3 bases, with 15 bases between the two germline ends. The DNA of the CDR3 is TGTGCCAGCTCACCCGAGCGGCCAGGCGGCTACGAGCAGTACTTC. Translated, it gives CASSPERPGGYEQYF.

This chain connects TRBV6-5 to TRBJ1-2; D remains unclear. Trimming took off 5 bases at V and 4 bases at J, with 11 bases between the two ends. The germline V gene encodes CDR1 MNHEY and CDR2 SVGAGI. The CDR3 has 13 residues. CDR3 nucleotide sequence: TGTGCCAGCAGTCAGAGTGGTACCTATGGCTACACCTTC. Protein sequence: CASSQSGTYGYTF.

This clone was recorded a few times. This sequence joins TRBV2 and TRBJ1-6, with D unresolved. CDR3 length equals 18 residues. Looked up from germline, CDR1 is SNHLY and CDR2 is FYNNEI. Trimming took 4 bases from V and 0 from J, leaving 16 bases between them. For the CDR3, the DNA is TGTGCCAGCAGTGGAGACAAGTTCTTAAGCTCCTATAATTCACCCCTCCACTTT. Its protein is CASSGDKFLSSYNSPLHF.

The chain employs TRBV7-7 and TRBJ2-1, with TRBD2 matching 10 bases. This CDR3 contains 16 residues. V lost 5 bases to trimming and J lost 6 bases; unmatched junction nucleotides: 10. Germline V gene lookup returns CDR1 SSHAT and CDR2 FNYEAQ (reference sequence). The CDR3 sequence: CASSEQLAGSTNEQFF. The CDR3 nucleotides are TGTGCCAGCAGCGAGCAACTAGCGGGGTCTACCAATGAGCAGTTCTTC.

The V gene is TRBV18, the J gene TRBJ1-5; tentatively, D is TRBD1 (6 bases). Germline CDR1 KGHSH, CDR2 LQKENI. CDR3 length equals 13 residues. With 6 bases removed from V and 6 bases from J, the gap between germline ends came to 12 bases. The CDR3 spells CASSAQGRQPQHF. The CDR3 bases are TGTGCCAGCTCGGCTCAGGGGCGTCAGCCCCAGCATTTT.

The chain is built from TRBV5-1 and TRBJ1-3; unclear D gene. V gave up 4 bases and J gave up 7 bases, with 15 bases separating them. CDR1 and CDR2 (germline): SGHRS, YFSETQ. CDR3 size: 14 residues. As DNA, the CDR3 is TGCGCCAGCAGCAACGCAGGAGGAATGAACACCATATATTTT. This gives the protein CASSNAGGMNTIYF.

The rearrangement joins TRBV28 to TRBJ2-7, with 11 bases lining up with TRBD2. From germline, CDR1 is MDHEN and CDR2 SYDVKM. Trimming at V came to 4 bases and at J to 3 bases, leaving 8 bases not matched to a gene. The CDR3 has 16 amino acids. For the CDR3, the DNA is TGTGCCAGCAGTTCAATTAGCGGGAGGGCCTTCTACGAGCAGTACTTC. Amino acids: CASSSISGRAFYEQYF.

This chain joins TRBV4-2 and TRBJ2-1; possibly TRBD2 for D (7 bases). The CDR3 sequence is 17 residues long. Germline assignment: CDR1 LGHNA and CDR2 YNFKEQ. V gave up 0 bases and J gave up 5 bases, with 17 bases separating them. For the CDR3, the DNA is TGTGCCAGCAGCCAAGATGGGCGGGGGCCATCGAACAATGAGCAGTTCTTC. Protein: CASSQDGRGPSNNEQFF.

The DNA of the CDR3 is TGTGCCAGCAGGAGGAGCGGGGTCCAAGAGACCCAGTACTTC. As protein: CASRRSGVQETQYF. The V and J genes are TRBV2 and TRBJ2-5; 7 bases are a match to TRBD2. The germline gives CDR1 SNHLY, CDR2 FYNNEI. The CDR3 runs to 14 residues. V lost 6 bases, J lost 1 base, and 5 bases stayed unmatched.

This clone was counted once. The chain couples TRBV15 to TRBJ1-2; D not certain. CDR1 LNHNV and CDR2 YYDKDF come from the germline V gene (reference sequence). Deletions cut 0 bases from V and 7 bases from J, with 9 bases between. The CDR3 length is 13 residues. Written as DNA, the CDR3 is TGTGCCACCAGCAGAGATCCTAGTGCTGGCTACACCTTC. It codes for CATSRDPSAGYTF.

The J gene is TRBJ1-3, the V gene TRBV9; 8 bases agree with TRBD1. The germline V gene encodes CDR1 SGDLS and CDR2 YYNGEE. This CDR3 spans 18 amino acids. V lost 3 bases and J lost 0; bases outside the gene matches: 11. The CDR3 is CASSARGTGPPSGNTIYF. As DNA, the CDR3 is TGTGCCAGCAGCGCCCGGGGGACAGGCCCTCCCTCTGGAAACACCATATATTTT.

This clone was observed once. This chain links TRBV28 with TRBJ2-5; D gene ambiguous. CDR1 and CDR2 (germline): MDHEN, SYDVKM. V shed 6 bases and J shed 3 bases, with 14 bases lying between them. The CDR3 is 14 residues long. In DNA form, the CDR3 reads TGTGCCAGCAGGCGAACCCCCCGCGAAGAGACCCAGTACTTC. Its translation is CASRRTPREETQYF.

The V call is TRBV15, the J call TRBJ2-3, with 12 nucleotides matching TRBD2. The V gene end was trimmed by 1 base and the J gene end by 6 bases; junction bases not matched to a gene: 5. This CDR3 has 16 residues. The germline V gene has CDR1 LNHNV and CDR2 YYDKDF (reference sequence). The CDR3 region has the DNA TGTGCCACCAGCAGAGGGCTAGCGGGGGGGCCCGATACGCAGTATTTT. This encodes CATSRGLAGGPDTQYF. The full variable domain, rest sourced from reference TRBV15 and TRBJ2-3, is DAMVIQNPRYQVTQFGKPVTLSCSQTLNHNVMYWYQQKSSQAPKLLFHYYDKDFNNEADTPDNFQSRRPNTSFCFLDIRSPGLGDTAMYLCATSRGLAGGPDTQYFGPGTRLTVL.

This clone was observed a single time. This chain connects TRBV27 to TRBJ1-4, with D tentatively TRBD1 (5 bases). Trimming pared 8 bases from V and 8 bases from J, leaving 21 bases between. CDR1 is MNHEY, CDR2 SMNVEV, per germline (reference sequence). There are 15 residues in the CDR3. The CDR3 nucleotides read TGTGCCAGCGCCGCCCGACAGTTGGTTGGGGAAAAACTGTTTTTT. As protein: CASAARQLVGEKLFF.

The rearrangement joins TRBV7-2 to TRBJ1-2, with a tentative D call TRBD1 (5 bases). The CDR3 is 12 amino acids. CDR1 is SGHTA, CDR2 FQGNSA, per germline. The V end lost 5 bases, the J end lost 5 bases, and 9 bases lay between the germline ends. The DNA of the CDR3 is TGTGCCAGCAGCGGGACGTTTTATGGCTACACCTTC. This translates into CASSGTFYGYTF.

The V and J genes are TRBV24-1 and TRBJ1-2; D may be TRBD1 (5 bases). V gave up 2 bases and J gave up 8 bases, with 14 bases separating them. The germline CDR1 and CDR2 sequences are KGHDR and SFDVKD. This CDR3 has 14 residues. CDR3 sequence (DNA): TGTGCCACCAGTGATTCGGGGCTAGGGTCGGGCTACACCTTC. Protein sequence: CATSDSGLGSGYTF.

This chain joins TRBV5-1 and TRBJ1-6; TRBD1 might be the D (5 bases). Trimming shortened V by 3 bases and J by 7 bases, and 5 bases separated the two germline ends. The CDR3 consists of 12 residues. Looked up from germline, CDR1 is SGHRS and CDR2 is YFSETQ. CDR3: CASSWGNSPLHF. CDR3 sequence (DNA): TGCGCCAGCAGCTGGGGGAATTCACCCCTCCACTTT.

This CDR3 reads CASSVGSVGQDYGYTF. In DNA, the CDR3 is TGTGCCAGCAGCGTAGGATCTGTGGGGCAGGACTATGGCTACACCTTC. The gene calls are TRBV9 and TRBJ1-2; D possibly corresponds to TRBD1 (5 bases). V lost 0 bases to trimming and J lost 3 bases, with 15 bases between them. Germline V CDR1 and CDR2: SGDLS, YYNGEE. The length of the CDR3 is 16 residues.

This clone was counted a single time. The CDR3 DNA sequence: TGTGCCAGCAGCTTGGGTCAGGGGGCTTACACTGAAGCTTTCTTT. Protein product: CASSLGQGAYTEAFF. The V call is TRBV7-9, the J call TRBJ1-1; 8 nucleotides align to TRBD1. The germline V gene encodes CDR1 SEHNR and CDR2 FQNEAQ (reference sequence). V was pared by 3 bases and J by 3 bases, with 6 bases of the junction left unmatched. This CDR3 has 15 residues.

The DNA for the CDR3 is TGCAGTGCTAGTTTGGTAGCCAGTGGGGCAGGGGCTGAAAAACTGTTTTTT. This encodes CSASLVASGAGAEKLFF. The rearrangement uses TRBV20-1 and TRBJ1-4; D might be TRBD1 (6 bases). Germline assignment: CDR1 DFQATT and CDR2 SNEGSKA (reference sequence). V lost 3 bases to trimming and J lost 7 bases, with 24 bases between them. The CDR3 loop spans 17 amino acids.

DNA for the CDR3: TGTGCCAGCAGTGACCAGCTAAATCAGCCCCAGCATTTT. Translated, it gives CASSDQLNQPQHF. This chain uses TRBV6-1 with TRBJ1-5; D ambiguous. CDR3 size: 13 residues. In germline, CDR1 is MNHNS, CDR2 SASEGT. The V end was cut by 3 bases, the J end by 4 bases, with 7 bases between.

This clone was picked up one time. The J gene is TRBJ2-2, the V gene TRBV9; no reliable D call. CDR1 SGDLS and CDR2 YYNGEE come from the germline V gene. The germline V and J ends were trimmed by 1 base and 0 bases, with 7 bases remaining between them. The length of the CDR3 is 15 residues. The CDR3 DNA follows: TGTGCCAGCAGCGTACAGCCAGCGAACACCGGGGAGCTGTTTTTT. This codes for CASSVQPANTGELFF.

CDR3: CASSSGTGSARDYGYTF. CDR3 nucleotide sequence: TGTGCCAGTAGTTCCGGGACAGGATCAGCCAGGGACTATGGCTACACCTTC. This rearrangement joins TRBV19 to TRBJ1-2; 8 bases fit TRBD1. The junction had 14 bases not matched to a gene; V was cut back by 5 bases and J by 3 bases. This CDR3 region has 17 residues. The germline gives CDR1 LNHDA, CDR2 SQIVND (reference sequence).

V usage is TRBV6-5 and J usage is TRBJ1-3, with D unresolved. The CDR3 sequence is 11 residues long. Trimming stripped 2 bases from V and 6 bases from J, with 2 bases between. CDR1 is MNHEY and CDR2 is SVGAGI in the germline V gene. The CDR3, as DNA: TGTGCCAGCAGTTACCTAAACACCATATATTTT. Residues: CASSYLNTIYF.

In nucleotides, the CDR3 is TGCGCCAGCAGCTCTCCGGCTGGAACTAACTATGGCTACACCTTC. This codes for CASSSPAGTNYGYTF. The chain combines TRBV4-1 with TRBJ1-2; no definite D call. The V end was cut by 5 bases, the J end by 0 bases, with 13 bases between. CDR3 length: 15 amino acids. Germline CDR1 reads MGHRA; CDR2 reads YSYEKL.